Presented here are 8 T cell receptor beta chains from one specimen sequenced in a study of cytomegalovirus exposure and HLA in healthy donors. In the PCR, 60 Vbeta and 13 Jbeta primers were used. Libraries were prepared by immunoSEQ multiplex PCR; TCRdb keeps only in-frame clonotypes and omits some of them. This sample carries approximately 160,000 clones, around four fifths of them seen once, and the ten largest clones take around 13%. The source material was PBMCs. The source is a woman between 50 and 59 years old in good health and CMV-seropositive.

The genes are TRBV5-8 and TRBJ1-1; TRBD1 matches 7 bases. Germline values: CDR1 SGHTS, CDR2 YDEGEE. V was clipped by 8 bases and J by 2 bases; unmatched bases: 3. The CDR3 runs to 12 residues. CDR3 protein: CASHRGNTEAFF. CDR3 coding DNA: TGTGCCAGTCACAGGGGAAACACTGAAGCTTTCTTT.

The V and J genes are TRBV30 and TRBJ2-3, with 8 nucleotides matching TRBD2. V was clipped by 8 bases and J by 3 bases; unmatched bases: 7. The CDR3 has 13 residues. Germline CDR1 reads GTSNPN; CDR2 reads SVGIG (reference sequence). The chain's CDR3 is CAGNGGATDTQYF. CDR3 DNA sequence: TGTGCCGGTAACGGGGGGGCAACAGATACGCAGTATTTT.

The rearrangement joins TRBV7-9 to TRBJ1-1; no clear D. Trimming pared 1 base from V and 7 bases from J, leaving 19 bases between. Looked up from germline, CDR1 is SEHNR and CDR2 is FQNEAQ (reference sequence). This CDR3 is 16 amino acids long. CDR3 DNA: TGTGCCAGCAGCTTAGTCTCACCCCAGGCCCGGGATGAAGCTTTCTTT. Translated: CASSLVSPQARDEAFF.

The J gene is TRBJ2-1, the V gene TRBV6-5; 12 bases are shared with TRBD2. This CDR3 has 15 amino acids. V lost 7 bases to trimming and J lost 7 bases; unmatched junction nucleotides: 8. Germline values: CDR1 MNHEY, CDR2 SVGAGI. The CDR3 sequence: CASTRSLAGGNEQFF. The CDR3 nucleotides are TGTGCCAGCACCCGGAGTCTAGCGGGGGGGAATGAGCAGTTCTTC.

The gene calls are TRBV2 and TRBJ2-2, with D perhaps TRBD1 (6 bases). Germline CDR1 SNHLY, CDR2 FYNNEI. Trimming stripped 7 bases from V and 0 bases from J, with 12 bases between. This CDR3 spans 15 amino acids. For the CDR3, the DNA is TGTGCCAGCACTAGGACAGCCTCGAACACCGGGGAGCTGTTTTTT. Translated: CASTRTASNTGELFF.

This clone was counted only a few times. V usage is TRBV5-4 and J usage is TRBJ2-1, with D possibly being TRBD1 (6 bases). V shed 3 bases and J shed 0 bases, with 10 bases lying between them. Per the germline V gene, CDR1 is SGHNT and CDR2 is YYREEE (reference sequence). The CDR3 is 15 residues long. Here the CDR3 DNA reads TGTGCCAGCAGCTACAGGGTCAGCTCCTACAATGAGCAGTTCTTC. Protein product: CASSYRVSSYNEQFF.

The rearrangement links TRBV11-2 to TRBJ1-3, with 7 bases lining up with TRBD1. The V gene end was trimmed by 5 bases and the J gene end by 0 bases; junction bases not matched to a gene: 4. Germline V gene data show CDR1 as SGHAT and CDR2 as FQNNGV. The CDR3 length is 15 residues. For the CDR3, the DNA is TGTGCCAGCAGCCTCGGACAGGCCTCTGGAAACACCATATATTTT. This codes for CASSLGQASGNTIYF.

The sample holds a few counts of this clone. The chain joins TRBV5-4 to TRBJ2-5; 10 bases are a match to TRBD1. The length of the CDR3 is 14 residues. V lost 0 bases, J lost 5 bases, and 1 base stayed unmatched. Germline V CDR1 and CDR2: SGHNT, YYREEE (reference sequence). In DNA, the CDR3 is TGTGCCAGCAGCTTGGTGGGACAGGGGGAGACCCAGTACTTC. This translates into CASSLVGQGETQYF.